Each of the 12 T cell receptor beta chains below was sequenced from the same sample in a study of shared clonotypes between healthy human individuals. Only in-frame clones appear in the TCRdb table, and some are missing; sequencing was by immunoSEQ multiplex PCR. The table shows over 1.5 million clones, with 95% to 99% occurring only once. The sequencing input was naive CD4+ T cells sorted from blood. The subset is: CD45RA+ positively selected. These receptors were obtained from a man aged 30 to 45 in good health.

The V and J genes are TRBV27 and TRBJ1-5; TRBD1 might be the D (6 bases). The germline gives CDR1 MNHEY, CDR2 SMNVEV (reference sequence). The CDR3 has 13 amino acids. The V end was cut by 3 bases, the J end by 9 bases, with 12 bases between. The CDR3 DNA reads TGTGCCAGCAGTTTTGACAGGCGGTCGCCCCAGCATTTT. Translation gives CASSFDRRSPQHF.

V is TRBV11-2 and J is TRBJ2-2, with D unresolved. The germline V gene encodes CDR1 SGHAT and CDR2 FQNNGV. V dropped 2 bases and J dropped 8 bases, with 12 bases sitting between them. CDR3 length equals 14 residues. The CDR3 is CASSLSPHGGELFF. The CDR3 nucleotides are TGTGCCAGCAGCTTATCTCCCCACGGAGGGGAGCTGTTTTTT.

The chain has TRBV23-1 and TRBJ2-7; maybe TRBD1 (7 bases). TRBV23-1 is noted as an ORF with a role that remains uncertain. This CDR3 contains 22 residues. Trimming took 6 bases from V and 2 from J, leaving 38 bases between them. This CDR3 reads CASSQNTIGSSGQKLETYEQYF. The CDR3 nucleotides read TGCGCCAGCAGCCAGAATACGATCGGGAGTTCGGGACAGAAGCTAGAAACCTACGAGCAGTACTTC.

The V and J genes are TRBV10-2 and TRBJ2-7; 8 positions match TRBD1. The V gene end was trimmed by 6 bases and the J gene end by 3 bases; junction bases not matched to a gene: 7. The germline CDR1 and CDR2 sequences are WSHSY and SAAADI. The CDR3 length is 14 residues. The CDR3 here is CASSTGGNRYEQYF. For the CDR3, the DNA is TGCGCCAGCAGCACAGGGGGAAATCGCTACGAGCAGTACTTC.

The DNA of the CDR3 is TGTGCCAGCAGTTACTCGATTAAGGGCGACACTGAAGCTTTCTTT. Protein sequence: CASSYSIKGDTEAFF. The genes are TRBV6-5 and TRBJ1-1; D not certain. V was cut by 0 bases and J by 3 bases, with 11 bases left in between. Germline V gene data show CDR1 as MNHEY and CDR2 as SVGAGI. The CDR3 sequence is 15 residues long.

The chain recombines TRBV5-4 with TRBJ1-1; the D gene is possibly TRBD1 (5 bases). Germline V lookup: CDR1 SGHNT, CDR2 YYREEE (reference sequence). V lost 4 bases and J lost 0, with 16 bases in between. This CDR3 is built from 16 residues. The CDR3 here is CASSHPGNRMNTEAFF. CDR3 DNA sequence: TGTGCCAGCAGCCACCCAGGGAATCGAATGAACACTGAAGCTTTCTTT.

In nucleotides, the CDR3 is TGCGCCAGCAGCTTCCGCTGGACAGGGGGGAACACCGGGGAGCTGTTTTTT. Protein product: CASSFRWTGGNTGELFF. The chain employs TRBV5-1 and TRBJ2-2; 10 bases agree with TRBD1. V shed 2 bases, J shed 1 base, and the junction held 5 bases outside the gene matches. Germline V CDR1 and CDR2: SGHRS, YFSETQ. This CDR3 has 17 amino acids.

Regarding this clone: This CDR3 is also generated by other DNA sequences in the sample. The rearrangement links TRBV5-1 to TRBJ2-2; D gene uncertain. CDR3 size: 13 residues. The ends were cut back, 0 bases at V and 6 bases at J, with 6 bases in the middle. The germline V gene encodes CDR1 SGHRS and CDR2 YFSETQ. The CDR3 sequence: CASSLAGPGELFF. The CDR3 DNA follows: TGCGCCAGCAGCTTGGCCGGGCCCGGGGAGCTGTTTTTT.

This chain connects TRBV14 to TRBJ1-2; D ambiguous. The CDR3 runs 14 residues. V lost 1 base to trimming and J lost 4 bases, with 10 bases between them. Germline loops: CDR1 SGHDN, CDR2 FVKESK. DNA for the CDR3: TGTGCCAGCAGCCAAGTTGCAGCCGTCTATGGCTACACCTTC. It codes for CASSQVAAVYGYTF.

The V gene is TRBV28, the J gene TRBJ2-1; 8 nucleotides agree with TRBD2. The J segment lost 5 bases and the V segment lost 10 bases, leaving 13 bases of the junction unmatched. This CDR3 is built from 15 residues. Looked up from germline, CDR1 is MDHEN and CDR2 is SYDVKM. CDR3 amino acids: CATGGFSGIDNEQFF. Here the CDR3 DNA reads TGTGCCACGGGGGGGTTTAGCGGGATCGACAATGAGCAGTTCTTC.

The chain couples TRBV18 to TRBJ2-5; no clear D. Germline-derived CDR1 and CDR2 are KGHSH and LQKENI. V was cut by 0 bases and J by 3 bases, with 8 bases left in between. The CDR3 covers 14 residues. The CDR3 DNA sequence: TGTGCCAGCTCACCACCGTCAGAAAAAGAGACCCAGTACTTC. Protein product: CASSPPSEKETQYF.

J is TRBJ1-2 and V is TRBV6-5; D is undetermined. This CDR3 comprises 15 residues. With 0 bases removed from V and 6 bases from J, the gap between germline ends came to 14 bases. Per the germline V gene, CDR1 is MNHEY and CDR2 is SVGAGI. CDR3 bases: TGTGCCAGCAGTTACTCGAACCGGGCGCCCCATGGCTACACCTTC. Translation: CASSYSNRAPHGYTF.